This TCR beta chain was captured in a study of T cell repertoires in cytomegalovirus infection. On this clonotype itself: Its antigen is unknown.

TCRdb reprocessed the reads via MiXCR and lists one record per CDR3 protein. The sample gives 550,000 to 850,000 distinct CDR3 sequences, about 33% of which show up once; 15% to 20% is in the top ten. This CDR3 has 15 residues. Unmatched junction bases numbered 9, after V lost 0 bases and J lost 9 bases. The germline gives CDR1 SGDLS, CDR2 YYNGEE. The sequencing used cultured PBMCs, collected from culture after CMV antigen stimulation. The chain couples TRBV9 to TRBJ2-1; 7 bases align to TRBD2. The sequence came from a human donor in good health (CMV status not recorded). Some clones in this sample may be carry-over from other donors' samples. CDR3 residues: CASSVDGGGFGEQFF. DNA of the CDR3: TGTGCCAGCAGCGTAGATGGCGGGGGATTTGGTGAGCAGTTCTTC.